The source of this TCR beta chain is a study of CD8 T cells in Susac syndrome. Study as a whole: Patients with Susac syndrome were therapy-naive, on corticosteroids, or on intravenous immunoglobulin alone at blood draw.

The sequenced target, TCR beta, came from blood CD8+ and CD4+ T cells. Details on this clonotype: The antigen is undetermined. The junction departs from germline at one end; a sequencing error may be responsible.

Reverse transcription of 0.5 to 1 ug RNA used random hexamers. TCRdb re-called the immunoSEQ multiplex PCR reads with MiXCR, one entry per CDR3 protein. Seen here are about 140,000 distinct CDR3 sequences, approximately 96% observed once, and the top ten hold approximately 0.08%. Per germline, CDR1 MGHRA and CDR2 YSYEKL. The CDR3 is 14 amino acids. Study-level points and caveats: The study admitted that it had a relatively small number of individuals in its TCR sequencing and HLA analysis.

The chain couples TRBV4-1 to TRBJ2-7; 14 nucleotides align to TRBD2. The specimen was CD4+ T cells from PBMCs. The clonotype was recovered from a human donor with Susac syndrome. Here the CDR3 DNA reads TGCGCCAGCAGCCAAGTAGGGACTAGCGGGAGTCCCCACTTC. As protein: CASSQVGTSGSPHF.